The 27 T cell receptor beta chains in this list originate from one sample, sequenced in a study of STAT3 mutations in large granular lymphocyte leukemia (dated by TCRdb to between 2018 and 2021). Overall results and qualifications from the work: Every T-LGLL patient showed at least one immunodominant TCRbeta clonotype, and about half showed multiple immunodominant subclonotypes.

Libraries were built with the immunoSEQ multiplex PCR assay. The immuneACCESS repertoire file appears here via TCRdb, limited to in-frame rearrangements. These files lack a portion of the clones; in checked studies, under half of the deficit traces to unresolved V genes, and the cause of the others is not known. Across this sample there are approximately 29,000 clones, with approximately 86% seen only once. The biggest ten clones account for roughly 13% of the sample. These receptors' targets are unknown. Input material: peripheral blood mononuclear cells. These receptors were collected from a man between 60 and 75 years old with T-cell large granular lymphocyte leukemia. Some clones in this sample may be carry-over from other donors' samples. The age is the age at diagnosis.

The genes are TRBV15 and TRBJ1-1; TRBD1 aligns across 12 bases. The CDR3 has 14 amino acids. The V and J ends lost 3 bases and 10 bases, in that order; junction bases with no gene match: 6. Germline V gene data show CDR1 as LNHNV and CDR2 as YYDKDF (reference sequence). The CDR3 spells CATSSVGDRGRAFF. Written as DNA, the CDR3 is TGTGCCACCAGCAGTGTAGGGGACAGGGGGCGAGCTTTCTTT.

The genes are TRBV5-6 and TRBJ1-1, with D possibly TRBD1 on 5 matching bases. The CDR3 is 14 residues long. Trimming took off 3 bases at V and 7 bases at J, with 16 bases between the two ends. CDR1 is SGHDT and CDR2 is YYEEEE in the germline V gene. In DNA form, the CDR3 reads TGTGCCAGCAGCTCCCCAGCGACAGACTATGAAGCTTTCTTT. Protein: CASSSPATDYEAFF.

Only one count was recorded for this clone. V and J are TRBV19 and TRBJ1-4; tentative D call: TRBD1 (5 bases). Germline values: CDR1 LNHDA, CDR2 SQIVND (reference sequence). The CDR3 runs 13 residues. V was trimmed by 5 bases and J by 4 bases, leaving 8 bases between them. DNA for the CDR3: TGTGCCAGTAGTCGGGGGATTAATGAAAAACTGTTTTTT. Encoded protein: CASSRGINEKLFF. Full variable domain (remainder filled in from reference TRBV19 and TRBJ1-4): DGGITQSPKYLFRKEGQNVTLSCEQNLNHDAMYWYRQDPGQGLRLIYYSQIVNDFQKGDIAEGYSVSREKKESFPLTVTSAQKNPTAFYLCASSRGINEKLFFGSGTQLSVL.

The chain joins TRBV2 to TRBJ2-1, with TRBD2 matching over 8 bases. This CDR3 is 16 amino acids long. In germline, CDR1 is SNHLY, CDR2 FYNNEI. Trimming at V came to 4 bases and at J to 7 bases, leaving 12 bases not matched to a gene. CDR3 in amino acids: CASSGAPGTSVNEQFF. The CDR3 DNA is TGTGCCAGCAGTGGGGCGCCAGGGACTAGTGTAAATGAGCAGTTCTTC.

This clone is medium-sized by share. This chain links TRBV27 with TRBJ1-2; a possible D gene is TRBD1 (6 bases). The V gene's germline CDR1 is MNHEY and CDR2 SMNVEV (reference sequence). This CDR3 is built from 14 residues. V dropped 8 bases and J dropped 4 bases, with 17 bases sitting between them. Here the CDR3 reads CASGPPQGFYGYTF. CDR3 in DNA: TGTGCCAGCGGACCTCCACAGGGCTTCTATGGCTACACCTTC.

CDR3 DNA: TGTGCCAGCAGCAAAGGCCCAGGGGAGACCCAGTACTTC. Protein product: CASSKGPGETQYF. The chain links TRBV11-3 to TRBJ2-5; D may be TRBD1 (5 bases). Germline CDR1 SGHNT, CDR2 YENEEA. The CDR3 consists of 13 residues. The V gene lost 5 bases and the J gene lost 5 bases, with 12 bases spanning the gap.

This chain links TRBV29-1 with TRBJ2-1; the D gene is possibly TRBD2 (6 bases). V gave up 6 bases and J gave up 7 bases, with 19 bases separating them. Germline V lookup: CDR1 SQVTM, CDR2 ANQGSEA. The CDR3 length is 14 residues. The CDR3 DNA follows: TGCAGCGTGGAGATTAGCGGAAGAAGGAATGAGCAGTTCTTC. It specifies CSVEISGRRNEQFF.

V usage is TRBV5-8 and J usage is TRBJ1-1; TRBD1 matches at 7 bases. The CDR3 loop spans 12 amino acids. Unmatched junction bases numbered 4, after V lost 0 bases and J lost 11 bases. In germline, CDR1 is SGHTS, CDR2 YDEGEE. CDR3 nucleotide sequence: TGTGCCAGCAGCTTGGTCTCCAGGGGGGCTTTCTTT. It encodes CASSLVSRGAFF.

The J gene is TRBJ1-1, the V gene TRBV5-4; weak D call: TRBD1 (5 bases). Germline V gives CDR1 SGHNT, CDR2 YYREEE (reference sequence). V shed 0 bases and J shed 7 bases, with 16 bases lying between them. The CDR3 has 15 residues. CDR3 region: CASSLGRGLGSEAFF. The CDR3 DNA follows: TGTGCCAGCAGCTTGGGACGGGGCCTTGGCAGTGAAGCTTTCTTT. Supplemented by reference TRBV5-4 and TRBJ1-1, the full variable domain reads ETGVTQSPTHLIKTRGQQVTLRCSSQSGHNTVSWYQQALGQGPQFIFQYYREEENGRGNFPPRFSGLQFPNYSSELNVNALELDDSALYLCASSLGRGLGSEAFFGQGTRLTVV.

This chain connects TRBV7-2 to TRBJ2-1; 12 bases match TRBD2. CDR1 and CDR2 from the germline V gene are SGHTA and FQGNSA. This CDR3 contains 18 residues. Losses at the gene ends were 1 base for V and 8 bases for J; bases not matched to a gene: 12. DNA of the CDR3: TGTGCCAGCAGCTTAGACCCTAGCGGGAGGGTTGCGAAGGATGAGCAGTTCTTC. This translates into CASSLDPSGRVAKDEQFF.

The V gene is TRBV6-4, the J gene TRBJ1-1; weak D call: TRBD1 (6 bases). The V end lost 0 bases, the J end lost 3 bases, and 20 bases lay between the germline ends. CDR3 length equals 18 residues. Germline CDR1 MRHNA, CDR2 SNTAGT. CDR3 in DNA: TGTGCCAGCAGTGACTCGCCAATACAGGGAAGGAGGGACACTGAAGCTTTCTTT. Its protein is CASSDSPIQGRRDTEAFF.

The V gene is TRBV30, the J gene TRBJ2-1; 12 bases are shared with TRBD2. V was pared by 6 bases and J by 4 bases, with 7 bases of the junction left unmatched. The CDR3 is 15 amino acids. Germline V gene data show CDR1 as GTSNPN and CDR2 as SVGIG (reference sequence). DNA of the CDR3: TGTGCCTGCACAATAGGGACTAGCGGGTACAATGAGCAGTTCTTC. Translating it yields CACTIGTSGYNEQFF.

The CDR3 sequence: CASSVAVSGTSDTQYF. The CDR3 coding sequence is TGTGCCAGCAGCGTAGCTGTTAGCGGGACTTCAGATACGCAGTATTTT. The chain links TRBV9 to TRBJ2-3, with TRBD2 identical over 8 bases. The length of the CDR3 is 16 residues. Trimming cost V 0 bases and J 4 bases; bases outside gene matches: 7. CDR1 is SGDLS and CDR2 is YYNGEE in the germline V gene.

The genes are TRBV18 and TRBJ1-1; the D is unclear. CDR1 and CDR2 (germline): KGHSH, LQKENI. The ends were cut back, 6 bases at V and 4 bases at J, with 9 bases in the middle. CDR3 length: 12 amino acids. CDR3 DNA sequence: TGTGCCAGCTCCCCAACGGGCACTGAAGCTTTCTTT. Protein product: CASSPTGTEAFF.

The chain has TRBV5-4 and TRBJ2-1; 7 positions agree with TRBD2. Germline V gene lookup returns CDR1 SGHNT and CDR2 YYREEE (reference sequence). This CDR3 comprises 16 residues. J gave up 7 bases and V 4 bases, and 14 bases lay outside the gene matches. The CDR3 DNA reads as TGTGCCAGCAGCCTAACCGGGACTACCCTGGGGAATGAGCAGTTCTTC. This sequence encodes CASSLTGTTLGNEQFF.

The V and J genes are TRBV7-9 and TRBJ2-3; TRBD1 is a possible D gene (5 bases). Germline V CDR1 and CDR2: SEHNR, FQNEAQ (reference sequence). There are 14 residues in the CDR3. V lost 4 bases and J 3 bases, leaving 11 bases between the germline ends. The CDR3 nucleotides are TGTGCCAGCAGCTCCGACAGACGGACAGATACGCAGTATTTT. This gives the protein CASSSDRRTDTQYF.

The chain recombines TRBV19 with TRBJ1-5; 9 bases line up with TRBD1. CDR1 is LNHDA and CDR2 is SQIVND in the germline V gene (reference sequence). The CDR3 is 15 amino acids. Germline trimming cut 7 bases from V and 1 base from J; bases unmatched to any gene: 5. CDR3 DNA sequence: TGTGCCAGTAACCTACAGGGGGCAAGCAATCAGCCCCAGCATTTT. This sequence encodes CASNLQGASNQPQHF.

The rearrangement uses TRBV7-8 and TRBJ1-6; D call uncertain. The CDR3 contains 14 residues. Per the germline V gene, CDR1 is SGHVS and CDR2 is FQNEAQ. Trimming took off 5 bases at V and 7 bases at J, with 12 bases between the two ends. Here the CDR3 reads CASSTTSANSPLHF. The DNA for the CDR3 is TGTGCCAGCAGCACCACTTCTGCCAATTCACCCCTCCACTTT.

The chain is built from TRBV5-1 and TRBJ1-1; 10 nucleotides agree with TRBD1. This CDR3 is 15 amino acids long. The junction had 9 bases not matched to a gene; V was cut back by 7 bases and J by 3 bases. The germline gives CDR1 SGHRS, CDR2 YFSETQ. CDR3 bases: TGCGCCAGCTATGAGGGGACAGGGGTGCACACTGAAGCTTTCTTT. This sequence encodes CASYEGTGVHTEAFF.

The chain has TRBV6-6 and TRBJ1-4; D may be TRBD1 (5 bases). Per germline, CDR1 MNHNY and CDR2 SVGAGI (reference sequence). Trimming took 4 bases from V and 4 from J, leaving 7 bases between them. There are 13 residues in the CDR3. CDR3 in DNA: TGTGCCAGCAGTTTACAGGATAATGAAAAACTGTTTTTT. It translates to CASSLQDNEKLFF.

The chain employs TRBV7-2 and TRBJ2-7, with 8 nucleotides matching TRBD2. This CDR3 is 17 amino acids long. The germline V gene encodes CDR1 SGHTA and CDR2 FQGNSA. V trimming: 7 bases; J trimming: 3 bases; junction bases outside the gene matches: 17. As DNA, the CDR3 is TGTGCCAGCACCCTAACGCATTCCGGGACTAGGGGCTACGAGCAGTACTTC. Protein sequence: CASTLTHSGTRGYEQYF.

This sequence joins TRBV7-9 and TRBJ1-1, with a possible D match to TRBD1 (5 bases). Germline V gene data show CDR1 as SEHNR and CDR2 as FQNEAQ (reference sequence). V lost 2 bases to trimming and J lost 6 bases, with 10 bases between them. This CDR3 comprises 13 residues. Here the CDR3 reads CASSLSGGAEAFF. In nucleotides, the CDR3 is TGTGCCAGCAGCTTAAGTGGGGGAGCTGAAGCTTTCTTT.

The chain combines TRBV7-2 with TRBJ2-5; D might be TRBD1 or TRBD2, each matching 5 bases. Germline V lookup: CDR1 SGHTA, CDR2 FQGNSA. V lost 4 bases to trimming and J lost 1 base, with 13 bases between them. CDR3 length equals 15 residues. CDR3 sequence: CASSYQRGAQETQYF. Here the CDR3 DNA reads TGTGCCAGCAGCTACCAGAGGGGAGCCCAAGAGACCCAGTACTTC.

For this clone: At the DNA level, this CDR3 is encoded by other sequences in the same sample as well. The CDR3 is CASSLVGFSYEQYF. Here the CDR3 DNA reads TGTGCCAGCAGCTTGGTGGGATTCTCCTACGAGCAGTACTTC. The chain combines TRBV5-8 with TRBJ2-7; D is undetermined. The CDR3 totals 14 residues. Germline values: CDR1 SGHTS, CDR2 YDEGEE. V dropped 0 bases and J dropped 0 bases, with 7 bases sitting between them. The full variable domain, in which reference TRBV5-8 and TRBJ2-7 provide the parts outside the CDR3, is EAGVTQSPTHLIKTRGQQATLRCSPISGHTSVYWYQQALGLGLQFLLWYDEGEERNRGNFPPRFSGRQFPNYSSELNVNALELEDSALYLCASSLVGFSYEQYFGPGTRLTVT.

The chain carries TRBV18 and TRBJ2-1, with TRBD2 matching 11 bases. V shed 5 bases, J shed 10 bases, and the junction held 10 bases outside the gene matches. CDR3 length: 15 amino acids. Germline assignment: CDR1 KGHSH and CDR2 LQKENI. The CDR3 protein is CASSATSGILGEQFF. CDR3 DNA: TGTGCCAGCTCAGCGACTAGCGGGATACTGGGGGAGCAGTTCTTC.

As concerns this clone: Its ends do not fully match the called genes, so a read error is possible. The rearrangement uses TRBV5-4 and TRBJ2-1; TRBD2 is a possible D gene (5 bases). The CDR3 is made up of 13 amino acids. From germline, CDR1 is SGHNT and CDR2 YYREEE (reference sequence). CDR3 in amino acids: CASKASSHNEQFF. CDR3 sequence (DNA): TGTGCCAGCAAGGCTAGCTCCCACAATGAGCAGTTCTTC.

The count of this clone is one. The chain uses TRBV18 and TRBJ1-1; D call uncertain. This CDR3 is built from 14 residues. Germline CDR1 is KGHSH and CDR2 is LQKENI. V gave up 3 bases and J gave up 12 bases, with 20 bases separating them. For the CDR3, the DNA is TGTGCCAGCTCACCCACCTCAGAGGGTAGCGAGCCTTTCTTT. It is translated as CASSPTSEGSEPFF.